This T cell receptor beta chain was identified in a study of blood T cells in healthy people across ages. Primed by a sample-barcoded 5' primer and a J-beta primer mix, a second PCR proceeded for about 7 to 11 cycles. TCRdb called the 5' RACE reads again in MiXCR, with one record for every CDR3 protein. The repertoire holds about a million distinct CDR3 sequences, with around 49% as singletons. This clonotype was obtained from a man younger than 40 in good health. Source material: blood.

CDR3 region: CASSPELAGGVAKNIQYF. The CDR3 nucleotides are TGTGCCAGCAGCCCCGAATTAGCGGGGGGGGTAGCCAAAAACATTCAGTACTTC. The chain carries TRBV3-1 and TRBJ2-4; TRBD2 aligns across 11 bases. CDR3 length equals 18 residues. CDR1 and CDR2 from the germline V gene are LGHDT and YNNKEL (reference sequence). Trimming cost V 4 bases and J 0 bases; bases outside gene matches: 8.